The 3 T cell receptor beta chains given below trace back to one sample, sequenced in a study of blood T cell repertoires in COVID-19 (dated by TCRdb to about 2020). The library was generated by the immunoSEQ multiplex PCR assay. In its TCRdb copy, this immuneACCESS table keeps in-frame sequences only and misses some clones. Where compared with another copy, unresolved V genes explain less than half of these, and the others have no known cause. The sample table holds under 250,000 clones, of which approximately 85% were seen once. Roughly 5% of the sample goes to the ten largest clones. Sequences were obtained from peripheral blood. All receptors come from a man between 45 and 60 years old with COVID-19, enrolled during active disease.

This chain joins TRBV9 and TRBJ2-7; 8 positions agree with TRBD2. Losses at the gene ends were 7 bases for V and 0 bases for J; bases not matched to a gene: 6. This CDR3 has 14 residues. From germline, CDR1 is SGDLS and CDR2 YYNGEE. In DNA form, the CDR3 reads TGTGCCAGCTCGGGGGGGGCGAGCTCCTACGAGCAGTACTTC. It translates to CASSGGASSYEQYF.

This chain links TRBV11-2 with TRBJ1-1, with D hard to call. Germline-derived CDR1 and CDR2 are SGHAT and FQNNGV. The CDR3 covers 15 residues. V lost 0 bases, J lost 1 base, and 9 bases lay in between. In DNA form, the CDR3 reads TGTGCCAGCAGCTTAGAAGGACTGACGAACACTGAAGCTTTCTTT. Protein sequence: CASSLEGLTNTEAFF.

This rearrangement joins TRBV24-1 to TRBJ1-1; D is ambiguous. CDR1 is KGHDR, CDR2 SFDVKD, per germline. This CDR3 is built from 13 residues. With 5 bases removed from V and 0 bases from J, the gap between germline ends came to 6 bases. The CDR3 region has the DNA TGTGCCACCAGTGCCGCTATGAACACTGAAGCTTTCTTT. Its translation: CATSAAMNTEAFF.